These 17 T cell receptor beta chains originate from one sample sequenced in a study of blood T cell repertoires in COVID-19. The assay was immunoSEQ multiplex PCR, and TCRdb's table has in-frame clones only and misses some. This table holds about 68,000 clones, about four fifths found once. The material sequenced was peripheral blood. All receptors derive from a man in his fifties with active COVID-19.

J is TRBJ2-3 and V is TRBV19, with D perhaps matching TRBD1 (6 bases). Germline V gene lookup returns CDR1 LNHDA and CDR2 SQIVND (reference sequence). The CDR3 spans 16 residues. Between the trimmed V and J ends, which lost 6 bases and 6 bases, there was a span of 22 bases. Here the CDR3 reads CASRPVRAGAGDTQYF. DNA of the CDR3: TGTGCCAGTAGACCTGTCCGGGCAGGGGCTGGGGATACGCAGTATTTT.

This chain uses TRBV12-3 or TRBV12-4 with TRBJ2-2; D possibly corresponds to TRBD1 (5 bases). V lost 6 bases, J lost 4 bases, and 9 bases lay in between. The CDR3 has 13 residues. Written as DNA, the CDR3 is TGTGCCAGCAGGTTACAGGCCACCGGGGAGCTGTTTTTT. Residues: CASRLQATGELFF.

The chain recombines TRBV5-1 with TRBJ1-2, with D tentatively TRBD1 (6 bases). Germline V CDR1 and CDR2: SGHRS, YFSETQ. CDR3 length: 14 amino acids. Trimming removed 3 bases at V and 5 bases at J, with 14 bases between. DNA for the CDR3: TGCGCCAGCAGCTCACAGGGTGGCAGTTATGGCTACACCTTC. It translates to CASSSQGGSYGYTF.

This clone was recorded once. The chain is built from TRBV30 and TRBJ1-2, with D possibly being TRBD1 (5 bases). Germline V gene sequence: CDR1 GTSNPN, CDR2 SVGIG (reference sequence). The CDR3 length is 11 residues. Deletions cut 3 bases from V and 8 bases from J, with 10 bases between. The CDR3 bases are TGTGCCTGGAGACACCCAGGGGGCTACACCTTC. Its protein is CAWRHPGGYTF.

The V and J genes are TRBV7-9 and TRBJ1-1; possibly TRBD1 for D (5 bases). The germline V gene encodes CDR1 SEHNR and CDR2 FQNEAQ (reference sequence). The V gene lost 5 bases and the J gene lost 8 bases, with 24 bases spanning the gap. CDR3 length: 16 amino acids. The CDR3 nucleotides read TGTGCCAGCAGCCCACGGTATCAGGACATTAGCTCCGAAGCTTTCTTT. Translated: CASSPRYQDISSEAFF.

The V gene is TRBV7-2, the J gene TRBJ2-2; D uncertain. Looked up from germline, CDR1 is SGHTA and CDR2 is FQGNSA. The CDR3 totals 16 residues. Trimming removed 4 bases from V and 6 bases from J, with 18 bases in between. The CDR3 reads CASSYTPGPPPGELFF. CDR3 nucleotides: TGTGCCAGCAGCTATACTCCTGGGCCCCCTCCCGGGGAGCTGTTTTTT.

This clone was counted once. The genes are TRBV6-2 or TRBV6-3 and TRBJ2-7; D uncertain. The CDR3 runs 14 residues. Germline V CDR1 and CDR2: MNHEY, SVGEGT. V lost 0 bases, J lost 2 bases, and 8 bases lay in between. The DNA of the CDR3 is TGTGCCAGCAGTTACTCGGGCAAAGCCTACGAGCAGTACTTC. As protein: CASSYSGKAYEQYF.

The chain joins TRBV3-1 (or the pseudogene TRBV3-2) to TRBJ2-3, with 12 bases matching TRBD1. V was pared by 1 base and J by 5 bases, with 7 bases of the junction left unmatched. The CDR3 spans 17 residues. The germline V gene has CDR1 LGHDT and CDR2 YNNKEL (reference sequence). The CDR3 DNA reads as TGTGCCAGCAGCCAAGGTCCCGGGACAGGGGGCCGAGATACGCAGTATTTT. This sequence encodes CASSQGPGTGGRDTQYF.

The chain recombines TRBV11-3 with TRBJ2-1; TRBD2 is a possible D gene (6 bases). Trimming took off 1 base at V and 4 bases at J, with 14 bases between the two ends. The CDR3 is made up of 16 amino acids. CDR1 SGHNT and CDR2 YENEEA come from the germline V gene. The CDR3 protein is CASSLGAYGGYNEQFF. The CDR3 nucleotides read TGTGCCAGCAGCTTAGGAGCCTACGGGGGTTACAATGAGCAGTTCTTC.

Concerning this clone: A junction end diverges from the germline sequence, so it may reflect a read error. V and J are TRBV12-3 or TRBV12-4 and TRBJ1-1; the D gene is possibly TRBD1 (5 bases). The CDR3 is 13 amino acids. The CDR3 sequence: CASIDSRNTEAFF. In nucleotides, the CDR3 is TGTGCCAGCATCGACAGCCGAAACACTGAGGCTTTCTTT.

J is TRBJ2-1 and V is TRBV2; TRBD2 might be the D (6 bases). Deletions cut 3 bases from V and 7 bases from J, with 10 bases between. The CDR3 extends over 13 amino acids. Germline V gene lookup returns CDR1 SNHLY and CDR2 FYNNEI. CDR3 amino acids: CASSEGGLNEQFF. The CDR3 nucleotides are TGTGCCAGCAGTGAGGGGGGTTTGAATGAGCAGTTCTTC.

This clone was detected once. The chain couples TRBV7-9 to TRBJ1-4; D is perhaps TRBD1 (5 bases). The CDR3 runs to 15 residues. From germline, CDR1 is SEHNR and CDR2 FQNEAQ (reference sequence). V lost 5 bases and J lost 2, with 12 bases in between. The CDR3 sequence: CASSPRGWTNEKLFF. CDR3 sequence (DNA): TGTGCCAGCAGCCCTAGGGGTTGGACTAATGAAAAACTGTTTTTT.

The chain is built from TRBV9 and TRBJ2-1; tentatively, D is TRBD2 (5 bases). The length of the CDR3 is 15 residues. Trimming left V 6 bases short and J 0 bases short, with 13 bases between. Germline loops: CDR1 SGDLS, CDR2 YYNGEE. The CDR3 reads CASTSGSSSYNEQFF. CDR3 in DNA: TGTGCCAGCACGTCGGGGTCGAGCTCCTACAATGAGCAGTTCTTC.

The rearrangement joins TRBV5-1 to TRBJ1-1, with 8 bases lining up with TRBD1. This CDR3 is built from 16 residues. The germline gives CDR1 SGHRS, CDR2 YFSETQ. Unmatched junction bases numbered 8, after V lost 4 bases and J lost 0 bases. CDR3 nucleotide sequence: TGCGCCAGCAGCCACCAGGGGGCTGGCGTGAACACTGAAGCTTTCTTT. Its translation is CASSHQGAGVNTEAFF. Variable domain in full (rest from reference TRBV5-1 and TRBJ1-1): KAGVTQTPRYLIKTRGQQVTLSCSPISGHRSVSWYQQTPGQGLQFLFEYFSETQRNKGNFPGRFSGRQFSNSRSEMNVSTLELGDSALYLCASSHQGAGVNTEAFFGQGTRLTVV.

The chain combines TRBV10-3 with TRBJ2-1; 9 nucleotides agree with TRBD2. Germline-derived CDR1 and CDR2 are ENHRY and SYGVKD. V shed 2 bases and J 11 bases; nucleotides not matched to a gene: 10. The CDR3 is made up of 15 amino acids. CDR3 bases: TGTGCCATCAGTGAGAAGCCTAGCGGGACTTTCCAGCAGTTCTTC. Protein sequence: CAISEKPSGTFQQFF.

The V gene is TRBV6-5, the J gene TRBJ1-1; D is unresolved. The V end was cut by 8 bases, the J end by 4 bases, with 14 bases between. Per germline, CDR1 MNHEY and CDR2 SVGAGI. This CDR3 region has 13 residues. CDR3 nucleotide sequence: TGTGCCAGCTCTTTGCGGGGAAGCACTGAAGCTTTCTTT. This translates into CASSLRGSTEAFF.

The V and J genes are TRBV30 and TRBJ2-5, with 8 bases lining up with TRBD1. The germline V gene encodes CDR1 GTSNPN and CDR2 SVGIG (reference sequence). This CDR3 spans 13 amino acids. The V gene end was trimmed by 2 bases and the J gene end by 3 bases; junction bases not matched to a gene: 2. This CDR3 reads CAWSLQGEETQYF. CDR3 nucleotides: TGTGCCTGGAGTTTACAGGGGGAAGAGACCCAGTACTTC.